A single T cell receptor beta chain is shown here with its context. Its target is unknown. CDR1 and CDR2 from the germline V gene are SEHNR and FQNEAQ (reference sequence). This CDR3 is 14 amino acids long. Trimming stripped 5 bases from V and 3 bases from J, with 12 bases between. The data belong to a study of neoadjuvant nivolumab and ipilimumab in lung cancer. Whole-study findings and limits: From pretherapy to surgery, tumor richness and clonality rose with dual therapy. TCR richness and clonality were higher in tumors than adjacent uninvolved lung. Pathologic regression was not significantly tied to TCR clonality.

Repertoires were generated with immunoSEQ multiplex PCR, while TCRdb's copy carries only in-frame clones and drops some. The sample shows 8,000 to 9,500 clones, around 75% of them seen only once. The chain is built from TRBV7-9 and TRBJ2-3; D unresolved. The sample here was adjacent normal lung tissue, taken after neoadjuvant nivolumab, alone or with ipilimumab, at or shortly before surgery. This TCR came from an adult with non-small cell lung cancer. CDR3 amino acids: CASSNDHRTDTQYF. CDR3 sequence (DNA): TGTGCCAGCAGCAACGACCACAGAACAGATACGCAGTATTTT.